The 22 T cell receptor beta chains in this list originate from one sample, sequenced in a study of glioma-infiltrating T cells. Amplification of TCR alpha and beta CDR3 regions from RNA used iRepertoire nested multiplex PCR. One entry per CDR3 protein results from TCRdb running MiXCR on the multiplex PCR reads. This table has more than 85,000 distinct CDR3 sequences, 25% to 30% appearing once. The sequenced material came from glioma tissue, nonneoplastic brain tissue, or PBMCs (not recorded which). Source of these receptors: a human donor with low-grade glioma or glioblastoma, undergoing nonglioma brain surgery, or in good health (not recorded which).

This clonotype has ten or more counts. This chain links TRBV20-1 with TRBJ1-1, with D unresolved. The V end lost 4 bases, the J end lost 4 bases, and 16 bases lay between the germline ends. Germline CDR1 and CDR2: DFQATT and SNEGSKA (reference sequence). CDR3 length: 14 residues. Here the CDR3 reads CSAIGLGLATEAFF. The CDR3, as DNA: TGCAGTGCTATAGGTTTAGGGCTGGCCACTGAAGCTTTCTTT.

This clonotype was counted ten times or more. The genes are TRBV28 and TRBJ2-1; 7 bases map to TRBD1. V lost 7 bases to trimming and J lost 9 bases; unmatched junction nucleotides: 12. This CDR3 spans 14 amino acids. Germline loops: CDR1 MDHEN, CDR2 SYDVKM. DNA of the CDR3: TGTGCCAGCACCCAGACAGGGCAAATCTCTGAGCAGTTCTTC. This codes for CASTQTGQISEQFF.

This clonotype came up many times. The chain links TRBV2 to TRBJ1-6; possibly TRBD1 for D (6 bases). V was trimmed by 6 bases and J by 6 bases, leaving 9 bases between them. Germline V gives CDR1 SNHLY, CDR2 FYNNEI. There are 13 residues in the CDR3. CDR3 residues: CASRHRANSPLHF. The CDR3 bases are TGTGCCAGCAGGCACAGGGCTAATTCACCCCTCCACTTT.

This clonotype was counted at least ten times. The chain recombines TRBV5-1 with TRBJ2-1; the D is unclear. This CDR3 is built from 11 residues. Germline V gives CDR1 SGHRS, CDR2 YFSETQ. V lost 5 bases and J lost 7, with 7 bases in between. The CDR3 spells CASRERNEQFF. DNA of the CDR3: TGCGCCAGCAGGGAAAGGAATGAGCAGTTCTTC.

The chain combines TRBV19 with TRBJ2-1, with 9 bases fitting TRBD1. This CDR3 is built from 14 residues. Germline V CDR1 and CDR2: LNHDA, SQIVND (reference sequence). Trimming cost V 5 bases and J 5 bases; bases outside gene matches: 4. The CDR3 coding sequence is TGTGCCAGTAGTGCCACAGGGGGCCACAATGAGCAGTTCTTC. This encodes CASSATGGHNEQFF.

The chain links TRBV5-4 to TRBJ1-1; the match to TRBD1 covers 7 bases. The CDR3 extends over 14 amino acids. Germline-derived CDR1 and CDR2 are SGHNT and YYREEE (reference sequence). With 9 bases clipped from V and 1 base from J, the junction kept 9 bases outside the gene matches. The CDR3: CAISAAGGNTEAFF. The CDR3 DNA sequence: TGTGCCATTAGCGCCGCAGGGGGGAACACTGAAGCTTTCTTT.

This clonotype was seen only once. It is likely a read error, because the conserved phenylalanine at the end of the CDR3 is missing. The DNA is left out, because the CDR3 cannot be placed on it with certainty; the CDR3 is given as TCRdb lists it. The V call is TRBV6-5, the J call TRBJ1-5; the table gives TRBD1 as D, unverified against the DNA. The CDR3 sequence runs 15 residues, both termini included. The V gene's germline CDR1 is MNHEY and CDR2 SVGAGI. This CDR3 is CASSYVDRGFQPKHL.

V usage is TRBV27 and J usage is TRBJ1-2, with 7 bases matching TRBD1. The CDR3 runs 18 residues. Germline V gives CDR1 MNHEY, CDR2 SMNVEV (reference sequence). CDR3 bases: TGTGTTAGCAGTTTATCCCGTGTGAGGCAGGGGGGTCTCTATGGCTACACCTTC. Its translation: CVSSLSRVRQGGLYGYTF.

The chain is built from TRBV11-3 and TRBJ2-7; 8 nucleotides agree with TRBD1. The junction had 7 bases not matched to a gene; V was cut back by 5 bases and J by 4 bases. This CDR3 contains 14 residues. From germline, CDR1 is SGHNT and CDR2 YENEEA. The DNA of the CDR3 is TGTGCCAGCAGCACCAGGACAGGGAGATACGAGCAGTACTTC. Translated, it gives CASSTRTGRYEQYF. Full variable domain (remainder filled in from reference TRBV11-3 and TRBJ2-7): EAGVVQSPRYKIIEKKQPVAFWCNPISGHNTLYWYLQNLGQGPELLIRYENEEAVDDSQLPKDRFSAERLKGVDSTLKIQPAELGDSAVYLCASSTRTGRYEQYFGPGTRLTVT.

The table lists this clonotype with a few counts. The CDR3 carries no conserved terminal phenylalanine or tryptophan, so it likely arises from a read error. The gene calls are TRBV20-1 and TRBJ2-1; 7 bases align to TRBD2. From germline, CDR1 is DFQATT and CDR2 SNEGSKA (reference sequence). The CDR3 extends over 13 amino acids. The CDR3 DNA follows: TGCAGCGCTGCGAGACTAGCATACAATGAGCAGTTCTGC. This codes for CSAARLAYNEQFC.

This clonotype came up many times. The chain combines TRBV4-1 with TRBJ2-7, with a possible D match to TRBD2 (6 bases). The CDR3 has 16 amino acids. V lost 4 bases and J 3 bases, leaving 19 bases between the germline ends. Germline V lookup: CDR1 MGHRA, CDR2 YSYEKL. CDR3 nucleotide sequence: TGCGCCAGCAGCCCCTTTTCCGGCGGGAAAAACTACGAGCAGTACTTC. Translated, it gives CASSPFSGGKNYEQYF.

This clonotype appeared many times. V and J are TRBV20-1 and TRBJ2-7; 9 bases align to TRBD1. Unmatched junction bases numbered 5, after V lost 0 bases and J lost 2 bases. This CDR3 spans 15 amino acids. In germline, CDR1 is DFQATT, CDR2 SNEGSKA (reference sequence). The CDR3 nucleotides are TGCAGTGCTAGAGACCCCGGGACAGGGACCTACGAGCAGTACTTC. Residues: CSARDPGTGTYEQYF.

In this sample, this clonotype turned up many times. V gene TRBV6-2 or TRBV6-3 combines with J gene TRBJ2-1; D is unclear. The CDR3 spans 14 residues. V lost 7 bases, J lost 0 bases, and 10 bases lay in between. From germline, CDR1 is MNHEY and CDR2 SVGEGT. The CDR3, as DNA: TGTGCCAGCAATGGTCTCTACTCCTACAATGAGCAGTTCTTC. It translates to CASNGLYSYNEQFF.

At least ten counts were recorded for this clonotype. The V and J genes are TRBV7-9 and TRBJ2-1, with D possibly matching TRBD2 (6 bases). V was trimmed by 6 bases and J by 2 bases, leaving 20 bases between them. CDR3 length equals 17 residues. The V gene's germline CDR1 is SEHNR and CDR2 FQNEAQ (reference sequence). The CDR3 DNA follows: TGTGCCAGCAGGGGTCCCTGGAGAGCGGGTCCCTACAATGAGCAGTTCTTC. Residues: CASRGPWRAGPYNEQFF.

The J gene is TRBJ2-1, the V gene TRBV19, with 7 bases aligning to TRBD2. Germline CDR1 is LNHDA and CDR2 is SQIVND (reference sequence). The CDR3 length is 17 residues. The V segment lost 3 bases and the J segment 3 bases; nucleotides outside the gene matches: 11. CDR3 protein: CASSMDLAVPFYNEQFF. The CDR3 nucleotides read TGTGCCAGTAGTATGGATCTAGCGGTACCGTTCTACAATGAGCAGTTCTTC. Supplemented by reference TRBV19 and TRBJ2-1, the full variable domain reads DGGITQSPKYLFRKEGQNVTLSCEQNLNHDAMYWYRQDPGQGLRLIYYSQIVNDFQKGDIAEGYSVSREKKESFPLTVTSAQKNPTAFYLCASSMDLAVPFYNEQFFGPGTRLTVL.

In this sample, this clonotype turned up many times. The chain carries TRBV10-3 and TRBJ1-2; the match to TRBD1 covers 10 bases. V shed 6 bases and J 5 bases; nucleotides not matched to a gene: 6. The CDR3 contains 14 residues. Germline V gene sequence: CDR1 ENHRY, CDR2 SYGVKD. DNA of the CDR3: TGTGCCATCAGGGGGACAGGGGCCAAGTATGGCTACACCTTC. Translating it yields CAIRGTGAKYGYTF.

For this clonotype: At one end the junction does not follow the germline gene, possibly because of a read error. The V call is TRBV4-3, the J call TRBJ2-4; D is uncertain. The CDR3 is 14 residues long. Per germline, CDR1 LGHNA and CDR2 YSLEER. CDR3 sequence (DNA): TGCGCCGGCAGCCAAGCGTCGACCAAAAACATTCAGTACTTC. This translates into CAGSQASTKNIQYF.

This clonotype was recorded at least ten times. This chain links TRBV19 with TRBJ1-5; the D gene is possibly TRBD1 (6 bases). CDR3 length equals 14 residues. V was cut by 9 bases and J by 8 bases, with 20 bases left in between. In germline, CDR1 is LNHDA, CDR2 SQIVND (reference sequence). The CDR3 sequence is CASLPPGARKPQHF. The CDR3 bases are TGTGCCAGCCTCCCCCCGGGGGCGAGGAAGCCCCAGCATTTT.

This clonotype occurred many times. V and J are TRBV11-2 and TRBJ2-1; D perhaps matches TRBD2 (5 bases). The germline V gene encodes CDR1 SGHAT and CDR2 FQNNGV. The CDR3 is made up of 16 amino acids. Trimming removed 7 bases from V and 6 bases from J, with 22 bases in between. CDR3 coding DNA: TGTGCCAGCACCACTTCCTTCCACCGAGGGAGCAATGAGCAGTTCTTC. Residues: CASTTSFHRGSNEQFF.

This clonotype was seen ten or more times. The chain employs TRBV20-1 and TRBJ1-2, with 7 bases fitting TRBD1. The CDR3 consists of 14 residues. Germline CDR1 and CDR2: DFQATT and SNEGSKA (reference sequence). The V gene end was trimmed by 6 bases and the J gene end by 6 bases; junction bases not matched to a gene: 13. The CDR3 region is CSATDGTGAHGYTF. The CDR3 nucleotides are TGCAGTGCAACTGACGGAACAGGGGCTCATGGCTACACCTTC.

This clonotype has a count of ten or more. CDR3 nucleotides: TGTGCCAGCAGTTACGGTACGAGGGGTACGCAGTATTTT. This codes for CASSYGTRGTQYF. The chain has TRBV6-6 and TRBJ2-3; D tentatively reads TRBD1 or TRBD2 (5 bases each). Germline V gene lookup returns CDR1 MNHNY and CDR2 SVGAGI (reference sequence). Trimming took 2 bases from V and 8 from J, leaving 11 bases between them. This CDR3 is built from 13 residues.

This clonotype was picked up one time. The junction shows a germline mismatch at one end, possibly a read error. The chain employs TRBV28 and TRBJ1-1; the D gene is possibly TRBD1 (5 bases). CDR1 and CDR2 from the germline V gene are MDHEN and SYDVKM. This CDR3 contains 14 residues. DNA for the CDR3: TGTGACAGCACAACGCAGGGAGGGGACACTGAAGCTTTCTTT. Residues: CDSTTQGGDTEAFF.